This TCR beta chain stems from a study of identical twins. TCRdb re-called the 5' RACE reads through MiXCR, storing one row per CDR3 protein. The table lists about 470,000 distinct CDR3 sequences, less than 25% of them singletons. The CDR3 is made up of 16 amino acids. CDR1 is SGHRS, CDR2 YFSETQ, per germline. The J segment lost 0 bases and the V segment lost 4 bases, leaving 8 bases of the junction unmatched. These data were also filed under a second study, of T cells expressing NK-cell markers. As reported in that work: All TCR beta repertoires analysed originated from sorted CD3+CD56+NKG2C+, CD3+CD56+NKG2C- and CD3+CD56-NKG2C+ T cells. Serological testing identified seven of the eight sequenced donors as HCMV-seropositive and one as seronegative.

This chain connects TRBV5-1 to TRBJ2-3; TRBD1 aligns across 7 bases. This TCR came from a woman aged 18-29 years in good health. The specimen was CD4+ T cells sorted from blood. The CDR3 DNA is TGCGCCAGCAGCACACGCCAACAGGGGAGCACAGATACGCAGTATTTT. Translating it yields CASSTRQQGSTDTQYF.